Below, 13 T cell receptor beta chains from the same sample are listed, as sequenced in a study of beta chain bispecific antibodies for T cell cancers. Blood mononuclear cells were expanded for about 3 days using either OKT3 anti-CD3 antibody or CD3/CD28 beads. Their target antigens are unknown. TCRdb re-called the 5' RACE reads with MiXCR, one entry per CDR3 protein. The sample records 17,000 or so distinct CDR3 sequences, about 1.9% being singletons. Study conclusions and caveats: The leukemia cells, rather than normal T cells, gave most of the targeted TRBV signal.

The sample consisted of healthy donor T cells cultured with leukemia cells. All receptors come from a human donor in good health. Some clones in this sample may be carry-over from other donors' samples.

This clonotype was found many times. The chain combines TRBV2 with TRBJ2-6; D remains unclear. Germline V gene data show CDR1 as SNHLY and CDR2 as FYNNEI. V shed 2 bases and J shed 0 bases, with 20 bases lying between them. The CDR3 has 20 amino acids. CDR3 sequence reads: CASSEKTTGRVVSGANVLTF. The CDR3 DNA reads TGTGCCAGCAGTGAAAAGACGACCGGACGGGTAGTCTCTGGGGCCAACGTCCTGACTTTC.

The sample holds many counts of this clonotype. The chain combines TRBV14 with TRBJ1-6; 7 bases are shared with TRBD1. Unmatched junction bases numbered 5, after V lost 0 bases and J lost 9 bases. This CDR3 is built from 15 residues. Germline CDR1 and CDR2: SGHDN and FVKESK. CDR3 in DNA: TGTGCCAGCAGCCAAGACGGGACAGTGCTTTCACCCCTCCACTTT. This sequence encodes CASSQDGTVLSPLHF.

This clonotype has ten or more counts. The chain has TRBV28 and TRBJ1-1; no clear D gene. Germline CDR1 MDHEN, CDR2 SYDVKM. The V end lost 0 bases, the J end lost 4 bases, and 9 bases lay between the germline ends. This CDR3 region has 14 residues. As DNA, the CDR3 is TGTGCCAGCAGTTTATGGGCAGGCGGCACTGAAGCTTTCTTT. Translated, it gives CASSLWAGGTEAFF.

This clonotype showed up many times. The chain couples TRBV2 to TRBJ2-1, with TRBD2 as a possible D gene (7 bases). This CDR3 comprises 16 residues. The germline CDR1 and CDR2 sequences are SNHLY and FYNNEI. Trimming shortened V by 7 bases and J by 1 base, and 17 bases separated the two germline ends. As DNA, the CDR3 is TGTGCCAGCAACGGGGAGGCGGGGGCGTCCTACAATGAGCAGTTCTTC. This gives the protein CASNGEAGASYNEQFF. The variable domain in full, completed from reference TRBV2 and TRBJ2-1, reads EPEVTQTPSHQVTQMGQEVILRCVPISNHLYFYWYRQILGQKVEFLVSFYNNEISEKSEIFDDQFSVERPDGSNFTLKIRSTKLEDSAMYFCASNGEAGASYNEQFFGPGTRLTVL.

This clonotype was counted at least ten times. The V call is TRBV18, the J call TRBJ1-1; no clear D gene. Germline V gene sequence: CDR1 KGHSH, CDR2 LQKENI. V was shortened by 2 bases and J by 4 bases, with 5 bases between the two germline ends. The CDR3 covers 12 residues. CDR3 sequence: CASSPGSTEAFF. The CDR3 nucleotides are TGTGCCAGCTCACCAGGCAGCACTGAAGCTTTCTTT.

This clonotype was counted at least ten times. V and J are TRBV7-2 and TRBJ2-1; 12 nucleotides line up with TRBD2. V was pared by 5 bases and J by 0 bases, with 2 bases of the junction left unmatched. CDR3 length: 16 amino acids. CDR1 and CDR2 from the germline V gene are SGHTA and FQGNSA. CDR3 bases: TGTGCCAGCAGCCCGGGACTAGCGGGCTCCTACAATGAGCAGTTCTTC. It specifies CASSPGLAGSYNEQFF. Looking up the rest from reference TRBV7-2 and TRBJ2-1 gives the full variable domain: GAGVSQSPSNKVTEKGKDVELRCDPISGHTALYWYRQSLGQGLEFLIYFQGNSAPDKSGLPSDRFSAERTGGSVSTLTIQRTQQEDSAVYLCASSPGLAGSYNEQFFGPGTRLTVL.

This clonotype came up many times. This chain joins TRBV27 and TRBJ2-7; D ambiguous. The CDR3 is 13 amino acids. With 6 bases removed from V and 0 bases from J, the gap between germline ends came to 9 bases. Germline-derived CDR1 and CDR2 are MNHEY and SMNVEV (reference sequence). The CDR3 region has the DNA TGTGCCAGCAGAGTGGGCAGCTCCTACGAGCAGTACTTC. This sequence encodes CASRVGSSYEQYF.

This clonotype has at least ten counts. The rearrangement joins TRBV7-6 to TRBJ2-3, with 9 positions matching TRBD1. Trimming at V came to 1 base and at J to 1 base, leaving 6 bases not matched to a gene. The CDR3 loop spans 17 amino acids. Germline CDR1 SGHVS, CDR2 FNYEAQ. The CDR3: CASSLGPRDRGTDTQYF. The CDR3 nucleotides read TGTGCCAGCAGCTTAGGGCCCCGGGACAGGGGCACAGATACGCAGTATTTT.

This clonotype has a count of ten or more. The chain carries TRBV5-4 and TRBJ1-6; the D is unclear. CDR3 length: 14 residues. The germline gives CDR1 SGHNT, CDR2 YYREEE (reference sequence). V dropped 2 bases and J dropped 5 bases, with 8 bases sitting between them. The chain's CDR3 is CASSFLENNSPLHF. CDR3 sequence (DNA): TGTGCCAGCAGCTTTTTGGAGAATAATTCACCCCTCCACTTT.

This clonotype showed up many times. The chain uses TRBV19 and TRBJ1-1; unclear D gene. Trimming removed 0 bases at V and 5 bases at J, with 16 bases between. CDR3 length: 16 amino acids. Germline V gene lookup returns CDR1 LNHDA and CDR2 SQIVND (reference sequence). The CDR3, as DNA: TGTGCCAGTAGTATAGACGGCAGGCGCCTGAGAACTGAAGCTTTCTTT. It translates to CASSIDGRRLRTEAFF.

This clonotype appeared many times. V is TRBV6-5 and J is TRBJ1-5; 8 bases line up with TRBD1. V shed 6 bases, J shed 6 bases, and the junction held 7 bases outside the gene matches. Germline V gene data show CDR1 as MNHEY and CDR2 as SVGAGI. This CDR3 has 14 residues. For the CDR3, the DNA is TGTGCCAGCAGCTTTACAGGGACAGGTCAGCCCCAGCATTTT. It yields the protein CASSFTGTGQPQHF.

This clonotype was detected many times. The rearrangement uses TRBV30 and TRBJ2-1; no clear D gene. Trimming pared 3 bases from V and 2 bases from J, leaving 8 bases between. Germline V gene sequence: CDR1 GTSNPN, CDR2 SVGIG (reference sequence). The CDR3 totals 13 residues. CDR3 DNA sequence: TGTGCCTGGAGGCGTATCCCCTACAATGAGCAGTTCTTC. Translation: CAWRRIPYNEQFF. Together with reference TRBV30 and TRBJ2-1, the CDR3 gives the full variable domain: SQTIHQWPATLVQPVGSPLSLECTVEGTSNPNLYWYRQAAGRGLQLLFYSVGIGQISSEVPQNLSASRPQDRQFILSSKKLLLSDSGFYLCAWRRIPYNEQFFGPGTRLTVL.

This clonotype is medium-sized by share. The V gene is TRBV9, the J gene TRBJ2-2; D gene unclear. The CDR3 has 16 residues. Trimming took 4 bases from V and 3 from J, leaving 16 bases between them. From germline, CDR1 is SGDLS and CDR2 YYNGEE. The CDR3 DNA reads TGTGCCAGCAGCCGCCATATACCCACCCACACCGGGGAGCTGTTTTTT. Its protein is CASSRHIPTHTGELFF.